The present T cell receptor (beta chain) was sequenced within a study of Ad26.COV2.S vaccination and SARS-CoV-2 variants. The treatment: some 20 received Ad26.COV2.S at low or high dose, single or two shots; about 5 received placebo; per-sample allocation not given. Sampling happened 63 days after the first vaccine or placebo injection. Boston supplied an adult donor aged 18-55 years. Measured with immunoSEQ multiplex PCR; TCRdb has only the in-frame clones, and not every one. The sample includes around 400,000 clones, approximately 90% of them seen just once. Study-level findings and limits: Substantial response breadth was reportedly seen for spike-specific CD8+ and CD4+ T cells after vaccination.

This CDR3 has 13 amino acids. Trimming shortened V by 10 bases and J by 8 bases, and 17 bases separated the two germline ends. Germline assignment: CDR1 KGHDR and CDR2 SFDVKD. In the case of this clone: Its antigen is currently unknown.

The chain has TRBV24-1 and TRBJ2-1, with D possibly matching TRBD2 (6 bases). This receptor was obtained from a person aged 18-65 years who received the Ad26.COV2.S COVID-19 vaccine or a placebo. Source: peripheral blood, taken in a trial of Ad26.COV2.S vaccine versus placebo. The CDR3 is CATSRLGSHEQFF. CDR3 DNA: TGTGCCACTTCGCGACTAGGTTCTCATGAGCAGTTCTTC.